This T cell receptor (beta chain) derives from a study of identical twins. The CDR3 loop spans 14 amino acids. The V gene's germline CDR1 is SGHDT and CDR2 YYEEEE. Trimming stripped 0 bases from V and 4 bases from J, with 10 bases between. This clonotype came up a few times. No antigen is known for it. A universal primer site arose from template switching, and cDNA bore unique molecular identifiers. TCRdb processed the 5' RACE reads anew with MiXCR; each CDR3 protein has one entry. The sample holds roughly 700,000 distinct CDR3 sequences, over 8.5% seen once. Study results and limitations: Insertion counts were lower in abundant cord blood beta clonotypes, a trend that memory repertoires did not show. It was possible that invariant MAIT and iNKT cells partly confounded the zero-insertion analyses.

Healthy Caucasians supplied all donations. These data are also associated with another study on yellow fever vaccine responses in identical twins.

This receptor was taken from a woman between 18 and 29 years old in good health. Sample: PBMCs. J is TRBJ2-5 and V is TRBV5-6; possibly TRBD1 for D (5 bases). In DNA form, the CDR3 reads TGTGCCAGCAGCTTGGCCTGGGGCGGAGAGACCCAGTACTTC. Its protein product is CASSLAWGGETQYF.